The 6 T cell receptor beta chains reported below all come from one sample, sequenced in a study of human CD8 memory T cell subsets. Making the TCR beta libraries relied on UMI-labeled 5' RACE. TCRdb reanalyzed the 5' RACE reads and collapses them to one entry per CDR3 protein, without DNA. The sample includes 7,000 to 7,500 distinct CDR3 sequences. Specimen: CD8+ T cells from PBMCs. These receptors were obtained from a human donor in good health.

V and J are TRBV20-1 and TRBJ2-4. The CDR3 extends over 13 amino acids. Germline V gene sequence: CDR1 DFQATT, CDR2 SNEGSKA (reference sequence). The CDR3 loop is CSARDLHSFIQYF.

The chain uses TRBV7-9 and TRBJ2-1. The CDR3 is 14 amino acids. Germline V gene data show CDR1 as SEHNR and CDR2 as FQNEAQ (reference sequence). The CDR3 region is CASSLTSSYNEQFF.

The genes are TRBV6-2 or TRBV6-3 and TRBJ2-1. The CDR3 consists of 11 residues. CDR1 is MNHEY and CDR2 is SVGEGT in the germline V gene. The CDR3 protein is CASSAYNEQFF.

In terms of frequency, this clonotype is large (0.1 to 1%). The chain employs TRBV20-1 and TRBJ2-1; the TCRdb D gene call, TRBD2, has no DNA to confirm it. The length of the CDR3 is 12 residues. Per germline, CDR1 DFQATT and CDR2 SNEGSKA (reference sequence). CDR3 amino acids: CSATREGNEQFF.

V usage is TRBV20-1 and J usage is TRBJ1-5; the TRBD1 assignment by TCRdb is unverifiable without DNA. CDR3 size: 17 residues. CDR1 is DFQATT, CDR2 SNEGSKA, per germline (reference sequence). CDR3 loop: CSVPLRQLGTIYQPQHF.

The J gene is TRBJ1-4, the V gene TRBV6-5. The CDR3 runs to 15 residues. The V gene's germline CDR1 is MNHEY and CDR2 SVGAGI. CDR3: CASSYGDPTNEKLFF.